These 17 T cell receptor beta chains share one sample of origin, sequenced in a study of cytomegalovirus exposure and HLA in healthy donors. PCR involved 60 Vbeta and 13 Jbeta primers. Produced via immunoSEQ multiplex PCR; TCRdb's table is partial and in-frame only. The profile shows approximately 170,000 clones, 75% to 90% of them singletons. The sample taken for sequencing was PBMCs. These receptors were obtained from a boy aged 2-15 years in good health and CMV-seronegative.

The chain joins TRBV14 to TRBJ1-1; D call uncertain. CDR1 SGHDN and CDR2 FVKESK come from the germline V gene. V lost 1 base, J lost 6 bases, and 15 bases lay in between. This CDR3 spans 15 amino acids. The CDR3 DNA sequence: TGTGCCAGCAGCCAAGTTTGGAGGCTGTTCCCTGAAGCTTTCTTT. Its protein product is CASSQVWRLFPEAFF.

This chain joins TRBV23-1 and TRBJ2-7, with D possibly TRBD1 on 5 matching bases. TRBV23-1 is treated as an ORF (open reading frame) with a function not yet certain. The CDR3 loop spans 16 amino acids. With 3 bases removed from V and 7 bases from J, the gap between germline ends came to 22 bases. The CDR3 sequence: CASSQTRTNPLREQYF. The CDR3 coding sequence is TGCGCCAGCAGTCAGACCCGGACAAACCCTCTTCGGGAGCAGTACTTC.

This chain links TRBV5-1 with TRBJ2-2; TRBD2 matches at 7 bases. V was clipped by 0 bases and J by 6 bases; unmatched bases: 11. Germline V gene data show CDR1 as SGHRS and CDR2 as YFSETQ. The CDR3 is 17 amino acids. The CDR3 DNA is TGCGCCAGCAGCTTGGGCGGACTAGGGATTGGCGCCGGGGAGCTGTTTTTT. Translating gives CASSLGGLGIGAGELFF. Looking up the rest from reference TRBV5-1 and TRBJ2-2 gives the full variable domain: KAGVTQTPRYLIKTRGQQVTLSCSPISGHRSVSWYQQTPGQGLQFLFEYFSETQRNKGNFPGRFSGRQFSNSRSEMNVSTLELGDSALYLCASSLGGLGIGAGELFFGEGSRLTVL.

The rearrangement uses TRBV2 and TRBJ1-5; TRBD1 is a possible D gene (5 bases). The CDR3 is 16 residues long. Germline CDR1 reads SNHLY; CDR2 reads FYNNEI. The germline V and J ends were trimmed by 4 bases and 3 bases, with 16 bases remaining between them. DNA of the CDR3: TGTGCCAGCAGTGGCACTACGACAGTAGACAATCAGCCCCAGCATTTT. This gives the protein CASSGTTTVDNQPQHF.

The chain employs TRBV29-1 and TRBJ2-3, with D unresolved. The germline gives CDR1 SQVTM, CDR2 ANQGSEA. Trimming cost V 7 bases and J 4 bases, with 12 bases left between them. The CDR3 spans 12 residues. CDR3 loop: CSARQTADTQYF. The CDR3 DNA reads TGCAGCGCCCGGCAGACTGCAGATACGCAGTATTTT.

This chain uses TRBV10-1 with TRBJ2-3, with D possibly matching TRBD1 (6 bases). Germline loops: CDR1 WNHNN, CDR2 SYGVQD (reference sequence). Trimming removed 7 bases from V and 2 bases from J, with 16 bases in between. The CDR3 has 15 amino acids. CDR3 nucleotides: TGCGCCAGCACAAAGCCTTGGGACATCACAGATACGCAGTATTTT. This translates into CASTKPWDITDTQYF.

This chain joins TRBV27 and TRBJ2-7; D remains unclear. The CDR3 runs to 15 residues. CDR1 and CDR2 (germline): MNHEY, SMNVEV (reference sequence). V was cut by 4 bases and J by 5 bases, with 18 bases left in between. CDR3 bases: TGTGCCAGCAGTTCCAGATTTTCTCAGTCTCACGAGCAGTACTTC. Translation gives CASSSRFSQSHEQYF.

The chain has TRBV13 and TRBJ2-2; possible D gene TRBD2, 6 bases. Germline CDR1 PRHDT, CDR2 FYEKMQ (reference sequence). The CDR3 runs 15 residues. Between the trimmed V and J ends, which lost 3 bases and 6 bases, there was a span of 14 bases. CDR3 DNA: TGTGCCAGCAGCTTGAGGGGCTCGGGGGCCGGGGAGCTGTTTTTT. Its translation is CASSLRGSGAGELFF.

The chain is built from TRBV5-4 and TRBJ1-1; 10 positions agree with TRBD1. Unmatched junction bases numbered 7, after V lost 5 bases and J lost 0 bases. Germline-derived CDR1 and CDR2 are SGHNT and YYREEE (reference sequence). The CDR3 has 16 amino acids. CDR3 coding DNA: TGTGCCAGCAGTCGGGGACAGGGGATAATGAACACTGAAGCTTTCTTT. Translated: CASSRGQGIMNTEAFF.

The chain combines TRBV5-1 with TRBJ2-3; TRBD2 is a possible D gene (5 bases). Germline lookup yields CDR1 SGHRS and CDR2 YFSETQ. V was cut by 4 bases and J by 2 bases, with 11 bases left in between. CDR3 length: 14 amino acids. In DNA, the CDR3 is TGCGCCAGCAGCGCGGACTGGCCCACAGATACGCAGTATTTT. The encoded protein is CASSADWPTDTQYF.

The chain links TRBV6-5 to TRBJ1-6; D remains ambiguous. The germline V and J ends were trimmed by 0 bases and 9 bases, with 12 bases remaining between them. Germline CDR1 MNHEY, CDR2 SVGAGI. The CDR3 has 15 amino acids. The CDR3 protein is CASSYSGSKPSPLHF. For the CDR3, the DNA is TGTGCCAGCAGTTACTCGGGCAGTAAACCTTCACCCCTCCACTTT.

This rearrangement joins TRBV11-2 to TRBJ1-2; a possible D gene is TRBD1 (5 bases). The CDR3 has 13 residues. Trimming took off 5 bases at V and 4 bases at J, with 11 bases between the two ends. Germline lookup yields CDR1 SGHAT and CDR2 FQNNGV. The CDR3 sequence: CASSPTGTYGYTF. The CDR3 region has the DNA TGTGCCAGCAGCCCTACAGGAACCTATGGCTACACCTTC. Full variable domain (remainder filled in from reference TRBV11-2 and TRBJ1-2): EAGVAQSPRYKIIEKRQSVAFWCNPISGHATLYWYQQILGQGPKLLIQFQNNGVVDDSQLPKDRFSAERLKGVDSTLKIQPAKLEDSAVYLCASSPTGTYGYTFGSGTRLTVV.

The V gene is TRBV19, the J gene TRBJ2-3; 11 nucleotides align to TRBD2. Unmatched junction bases numbered 2, after V lost 3 bases and J lost 3 bases. CDR1 is LNHDA and CDR2 is SQIVND in the germline V gene (reference sequence). The CDR3 has 15 residues. CDR3 nucleotide sequence: TGTGCCAGTAGTATTACTAGCGGGAGTACAGATACGCAGTATTTT. Protein sequence: CASSITSGSTDTQYF.

CDR3 sequence reads: CASSSGASYEQYF. CDR3 nucleotides: TGTGCCAGCAGCTCAGGGGCATCCTACGAGCAGTACTTC. The chain employs TRBV5-6 and TRBJ2-7; tentatively, D is TRBD1 (6 bases). CDR1 is SGHDT and CDR2 is YYEEEE in the germline V gene. V shed 3 bases and J shed 1 base, with 8 bases lying between them. This CDR3 spans 13 amino acids.

The V and J genes are TRBV7-9 and TRBJ1-6, with 7 bases lining up with TRBD1. V shed 6 bases, J shed 6 bases, and the junction held 5 bases outside the gene matches. CDR3 size: 14 residues. Germline loops: CDR1 SEHNR, CDR2 FQNEAQ (reference sequence). The chain's CDR3 is CASSFGTANSPLHF. CDR3 bases: TGTGCCAGCAGTTTCGGGACAGCTAATTCACCCCTCCACTTT.

The CDR3 DNA follows: TGTGTAGTTCCCAACACTGAAGCTTTCTTT. Its protein is CVVPNTEAFF. The chain links TRBV7-3 to TRBJ1-1, with D hard to call. Germline CDR1 SGHTA, CDR2 FQGTGA. CDR3 length equals 10 residues. Combining the CDR3 with reference TRBV7-3 and TRBJ1-1 gives the whole variable domain GAGVSQTPSNKVTEKGKYVELRCDPISGHTALYWYRQSLGQGPEFLIYFQGTGAADDSGLPNDRFFAVRPEGSVSTLKIQRTERGDSAVYLCVVPNTEAFFGQGTRLTVV.

Worth noting for this clone: The identical CDR3 is also encoded by other nucleotide sequences in the sample. The J gene is TRBJ2-7, the V gene TRBV19, with D perhaps TRBD1 (5 bases). Trimming removed 1 base at V and 3 bases at J, with 10 bases between. The CDR3 consists of 14 residues. In germline, CDR1 is LNHDA, CDR2 SQIVND (reference sequence). CDR3 sequence reads: CASSIVAGHYEQYF. The CDR3 nucleotides read TGTGCCAGTAGTATAGTAGCAGGACACTACGAGCAGTACTTC.